The rows below give T cell receptor beta chains drawn from one sample of a study of beta chain features in type 1 diabetes. Here immunoSEQ multiplex PCR was the method, and the copy in TCRdb shows in-frame clones only, minus some. The sample has 300,000 to 350,000 clones; roughly a fifth are singletons. The sample consisted of naive CD4+ T cells from blood. The receptors come from a young woman in good health. CDR3s include the opening cysteine and the closing phenylalanine or tryptophan.

v_call: TRBV5-1
cdr3_length: 16
j_call: TRBJ2-3
cdr3_aa: CASSLLQGTSTDTQYF

v_call: TRBV14
cdr3_length: 17
j_call: TRBJ2-7
cdr3_aa: CASSQGIRTSGALEQYF

v_call: TRBV7-9
cdr3_length: 14
j_call: TRBJ2-7
cdr3_aa: CASSAIEGTYEQYF

v_call: TRBV7-9
cdr3_length: 12
j_call: TRBJ2-3
cdr3_aa: CASSLIADTQYF

v_call: TRBV5-1
cdr3_length: 13
j_call: TRBJ2-1
cdr3_aa: CASADRVFDEQFF

v_call: TRBV4-1
cdr3_length: 15
j_call: TRBJ1-1
cdr3_aa: CASRLGTPTNTEAFF

v_call: TRBV7-2
cdr3_length: 12
j_call: TRBJ1-5
cdr3_aa: CASSQSNQPQHF

v_call: TRBV7-8
cdr3_length: 14
j_call: TRBJ2-3
cdr3_aa: CASEKREGADTQYF

v_call: TRBV30
cdr3_length: 16
j_call: TRBJ2-1
cdr3_aa: CAWSVGQGLAYNEQFF

v_call: TRBV2
cdr3_length: 13
j_call: TRBJ1-2
cdr3_aa: CASGEGAGYGYTF

v_call: TRBV11-1
cdr3_length: 14
j_call: TRBJ1-1
cdr3_aa: CASSNGQLNTEAFF

v_call: TRBV7-2
cdr3_length: 15
j_call: TRBJ2-7
cdr3_aa: CASSASGTGVYEQYF

v_call: TRBV5-1
cdr3_length: 13
j_call: TRBJ2-1
cdr3_aa: CASSLDIYNEQFF

v_call: TRBV5-1
cdr3_length: 14
j_call: TRBJ2-1
cdr3_aa: CASSLGDSYNEQFF

v_call: TRBV4-2
cdr3_length: 19
j_call: TRBJ2-1
cdr3_aa: CASSQPVGLAETNYNEQFF

v_call: TRBV19
cdr3_length: 13
j_call: TRBJ2-1
cdr3_aa: CASSIELYNEQFF

v_call: TRBV4-2
cdr3_length: 15
j_call: TRBJ2-5
cdr3_aa: CASSALQGGQETQYF

v_call: TRBV19
cdr3_length: 12
j_call: TRBJ2-3
cdr3_aa: CASRRQAGTQYF

v_call: TRBV4-2
cdr3_length: 17
j_call: TRBJ2-1
cdr3_aa: CASSHPSGQGRYNEQFF

v_call: TRBV7-3
cdr3_length: 14
j_call: TRBJ2-2
cdr3_aa: CASSPTGNTGELFF

v_call: TRBV9
cdr3_length: 19
j_call: TRBJ2-6
cdr3_aa: CASSVALGTGTPGANVLTF

v_call: TRBV5-6
cdr3_length: 13
j_call: TRBJ1-2
cdr3_aa: CASSLGRGGGYTF

v_call: TRBV10-3
cdr3_length: 10
j_call: TRBJ2-7
cdr3_aa: CAISETPQYF

v_call: TRBV11-2
cdr3_length: 15
j_call: TRBJ2-5
cdr3_aa: CASSLGQGRQETQYF

v_call: TRBV9
cdr3_length: 14
j_call: TRBJ2-7
cdr3_aa: CASSVDQGRYEQYF

v_call: TRBV5-6
cdr3_length: 14
j_call: TRBJ2-5
cdr3_aa: CASSSRAAWATQYF

v_call: TRBV5-1
cdr3_length: 12
j_call: TRBJ1-2
cdr3_aa: CASSLAGYGYTF

v_call: TRBV30
cdr3_length: 11
j_call: TRBJ1-2
cdr3_aa: CAWDREYGYTF

v_call: TRBV7-9
cdr3_length: 15
j_call: TRBJ2-3
cdr3_aa: CASSLDGGNTDTQYF

v_call: TRBV5-1
cdr3_length: 14
j_call: TRBJ1-1
cdr3_aa: CASSPALRDTEAFF

v_call: TRBV18
cdr3_length: 13
j_call: TRBJ1-2
cdr3_aa: CASSGTGGYGYTF

v_call: TRBV9
cdr3_length: 15
j_call: TRBJ2-7
cdr3_aa: CASSPKDRESYEQYF

v_call: TRBV5-6
cdr3_length: 12
j_call: TRBJ2-7
cdr3_aa: CASSFQLYEQYF

v_call: TRBV5-1
cdr3_length: 15
j_call: TRBJ2-1
cdr3_aa: CASSFLAGVINEQFF

v_call: TRBV27
cdr3_length: 14
j_call: TRBJ2-7
cdr3_aa: CASSIRGHSYEQYF

v_call: TRBV5-1
cdr3_length: 12
j_call: TRBJ2-1
cdr3_aa: CASRQALGEQFF

v_call: TRBV12-5
cdr3_length: 15
j_call: TRBJ2-1
cdr3_aa: CASGRRGGADNEQFF

v_call: TRBV6-5
cdr3_length: 12
j_call: TRBJ1-2
cdr3_aa: CASRGTAFGYTF

v_call: TRBV29-1
cdr3_length: 13
j_call: TRBJ2-1
cdr3_aa: CSVVGTGKGEQFF

v_call: TRBV6-6
cdr3_length: 13
j_call: TRBJ1-1
cdr3_aa: CASSYLGEAEAFF